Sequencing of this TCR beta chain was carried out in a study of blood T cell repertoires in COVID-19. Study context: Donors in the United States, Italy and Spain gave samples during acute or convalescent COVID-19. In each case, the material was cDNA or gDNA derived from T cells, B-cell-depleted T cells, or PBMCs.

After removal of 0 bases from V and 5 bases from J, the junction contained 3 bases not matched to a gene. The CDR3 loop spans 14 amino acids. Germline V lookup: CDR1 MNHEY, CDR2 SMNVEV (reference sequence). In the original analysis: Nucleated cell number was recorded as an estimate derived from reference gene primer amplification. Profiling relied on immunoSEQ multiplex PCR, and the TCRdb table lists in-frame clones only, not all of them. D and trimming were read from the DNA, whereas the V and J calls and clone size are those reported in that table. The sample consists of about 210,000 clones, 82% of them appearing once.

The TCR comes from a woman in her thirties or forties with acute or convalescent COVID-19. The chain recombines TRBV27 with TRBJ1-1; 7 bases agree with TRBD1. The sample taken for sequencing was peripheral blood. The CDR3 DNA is TGTGCCAGCAGTTTATCACAGGGGAGAACTGAAGCTTTCTTT. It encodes CASSLSQGRTEAFF.